These T cell receptor beta chains were read from a single sample in a study of blood T cells in healthy people across ages. In TCRdb, the 5' RACE reads were re-called with MiXCR into one record per CDR3 protein. The table records hundreds of thousands of distinct CDR3 sequences, more than 40% of them present only once. Sequenced: blood. Source of these receptors: a man aged 60 to 75 in good health. CDR3s include the opening cysteine and the closing phenylalanine or tryptophan. D genes are given only for firm matches. Some rows have no size entry. The others give once, few or many, or a class for an expanded clone.

size | J | V | length | D | DNA | CDR3
- | TRBJ2-1 | TRBV11-3 | 18 | - | TGTGCCAGCAGCTTAGATTGGGGCCAACGGGGTACTTACAATGAGCAGTTCTTC | CASSLDWGQRGTYNEQFF
- | TRBJ2-5 | TRBV20-1 | 11 | - | TGCAGTGCGGAGTACCAAGAGACCCAGTACTTC | CSAEYQETQYF
- | TRBJ1-1 | TRBV11-2 | 13 | - | TGTGCCAGCAGCTTAGATCGCGGGGCTGGAGCTTTCTTT | CASSLDRGAGAFF
- | TRBJ2-1 | TRBV12-3/TRBV12-4 | 13 | TRBD1 | TGTGCCAGCTCGGGACAGGGGACAAATGAGCAGTTCTTC | CASSGQGTNEQFF
- | TRBJ2-3 | TRBV27 | 19 | TRBD2 | TGTGCCAGCAGTTTATCCCGACGTACTAGCGGGGGGGCGGGAGATACGCAGTATTTT | CASSLSRRTSGGAGDTQYF
- | TRBJ1-1 | TRBV12-3/TRBV12-4 | 13 | TRBD1 | TGTGCCAGCAGTAAACAGGGGTACACTGAAGCTTTCTTT | CASSKQGYTEAFF
few | TRBJ1-1 | TRBV29-1 | 13 | TRBD1 | TGCAGCGTGGGGGGGACAGAAGACACTGAAGCTTTCTTT | CSVGGTEDTEAFF
many | TRBJ2-7 | TRBV29-1 | 13 | - | TGCAGCGCGGAGGGGACCACCTCCTACGAGCAGTACTTC | CSAEGTTSYEQYF
- | TRBJ1-1 | TRBV6-2/TRBV6-3 | 16 | - | TGTGCCAGCAGTTTAGGGTCCCCCCGCGTGGGCACTGAAGCTTTCTTT | CASSLGSPRVGTEAFF
many | TRBJ2-1 | TRBV12-3/TRBV12-4 | 14 | TRBD2 | TGTGCCAGCAGAAGCGGGGGGGGCGTGGGTGAGCAGTTCTTC | CASRSGGGVGEQFF
few | TRBJ2-1 | TRBV2 | 14 | TRBD2 | TGTGCCAGCAGTGAATGGGGTAGCGGGGACGAGCAGTTCTTC | CASSEWGSGDEQFF
- | TRBJ1-1 | TRBV6-5 | 15 | - | TGTGCCAGCAGCCTTGGGGGTGGGGGGATCACTGAAGCTTTCTTT | CASSLGGGGITEAFF
- | TRBJ2-1 | TRBV28 | 15 | TRBD2 | TGTGCCAGCAGCCCGGGGGGGCCCATTTACAATGAGCAGTTCTTC | CASSPGGPIYNEQFF
- | TRBJ2-7 | TRBV5-1 | 14 | TRBD2 | TGCGCCAGCAGCAGAGCGGGGGACATCGGCGAGCAGTACTTC | CASSRAGDIGEQYF
few | TRBJ1-2 | TRBV27 | 15 | TRBD1 | TGTGCCAGCAGTTTGGCGGGACAGAGCTCGTGGGGCTACACCTTC | CASSLAGQSSWGYTF
- | TRBJ2-1 | TRBV25-1 | 13 | - | TGTGCCAGCACCCTAGGGGGGGTCTGTGAGCAGTTCTTC | CASTLGGVCEQFF
few | TRBJ2-5 | TRBV12-5 | 15 | - | TGTGCTAGACAGGGTAGCGGGCCCCACCAACAGACCCAGTACTTC | CARQGSGPHQQTQYF
many | TRBJ2-4 | TRBV12-3/TRBV12-4 | 18 | - | TGTGCCAGCAGTTTAGCGCGTAGAGGGGCAACGTCCAAAAACATTCAGTACTTC | CASSLARRGATSKNIQYF
- | TRBJ2-3 | TRBV7-2 | 12 | - | TGTGCCAGCGGTTGGGACACAGATACGCAGTATTTT | CASGWDTDTQYF
few | TRBJ1-2 | TRBV7-2 | 14 | - | TGTGCCAGCAGCTTAGTACCGGGAGACTATGGCTACACCTTC | CASSLVPGDYGYTF
once | TRBJ2-2 | TRBV5-1 | 18 | - | TGCGCCAGCAGCTTGTCGTCCTTGTCGTCACTTGGGACCGGGGAGCTGTTTTTT | CASSLSSLSSLGTGELFF
few | TRBJ2-7 | TRBV29-1 | 14 | - | TGCAGCGTTGATGGGTGGGGTTCTTCCTACGAGCAGTACTTC | CSVDGWGSSYEQYF
- | TRBJ1-2 | TRBV7-2 | 16 | - | TGTACCAGCAGCACACGACAGAGCCTATTTAACTATGGCTACACCTTC | CTSSTRQSLFNYGYTF
- | TRBJ2-1 | TRBV20-1 | 17 | TRBD2 | TGCAGTGCTACCGGACTAGCGGGGGGGATTGTTAACAATGAGCAGTTCTTC | CSATGLAGGIVNNEQFF
- | TRBJ1-2 | TRBV4-3 | 15 | - | TGCGCCAGCAGCCCTGCCTTACAGGAGTTCTATGGCTACACCTTC | CASSPALQEFYGYTF
- | TRBJ2-1 | TRBV9 | 14 | TRBD2 | TGTGCCAGCACTGGGGGGGACTCCTACAATGAGCAGTTCTTC | CASTGGDSYNEQFF
- | TRBJ2-7 | TRBV27 | 14 | TRBD1 | TGTGCCAGCAGTCAAGGGGGCAGGTCCTACGAGCAGTACTTC | CASSQGGRSYEQYF
few | TRBJ1-5 | TRBV7-8 | 14 | - | TGTGCCAGCCGGCAGGGGCAGGGCAATCAGCCCCAGCATTTT | CASRQGQGNQPQHF
- | TRBJ2-7 | TRBV20-1 | 14 | - | TGCAGTGCTATGAACGGCTCTTTAGGGTACGAGCAGTACTTC | CSAMNGSLGYEQYF
few | TRBJ2-3 | TRBV7-2 | 16 | - | TGTGCCAGCAGCTTAATCGGGTCCCCTAGCACAGATACGCAGTATTTT | CASSLIGSPSTDTQYF
many | TRBJ1-6 | TRBV4-1 | 15 | - | TGCGCCAGCAACCCGTGGGGCAAACAAAATTCACCCCTCCACTTT | CASNPWGKQNSPLHF
few | TRBJ2-7 | TRBV15 | 14 | - | TGTGCCACCAGCAGAGACAGACAGTCCTACGAGCAGTACTTC | CATSRDRQSYEQYF
- | TRBJ2-3 | TRBV9 | 15 | - | TGTGCCAGCCTGGAGGGCTGGACCGTGACAGATACGCAGTATTTT | CASLEGWTVTDTQYF
- | TRBJ2-1 | TRBV7-2 | 15 | TRBD2 | TGTGCCAGCAGCCCCCAGCGGGGGGTGTACAATGAGCAGTTCTTC | CASSPQRGVYNEQFF
once | TRBJ1-2 | TRBV4-3 | 14 | TRBD1 | TGCGCCAGCAGCTCCCCGGGACAGGCCTATGGCTACACCTTC | CASSSPGQAYGYTF
- | TRBJ1-4 | TRBV5-6 | 13 | - | TGTGCCAGCAGCTCGCGGCCAAATGAAAAACTGTTTTTT | CASSSRPNEKLFF
- | TRBJ1-2 | TRBV30 | 13 | TRBD1 | TGTGCCTGGAGTGTAGGGACAGGCTATGGCTACACCTTC | CAWSVGTGYGYTF
- | TRBJ1-2 | TRBV4-3 | 20 | - | TGCGCCAGCAGCCAAGATGTCATTCTAGGGCAGGCTCGGGAGGACTATGGCTACACCTTC | CASSQDVILGQAREDYGYTF
- | TRBJ2-1 | TRBV18 | 17 | TRBD2 | TGTGCCAGCTCACCACCCGGGACTAGCGGAGCCTACAATGAGCGGTTCTTC | CASSPPGTSGAYNERFF